A single sample gave rise to the 5 T cell receptor beta chains below, sequenced in a study of T cells in localized non-small cell lung cancer. Only in-frame clones appear in the TCRdb table, and some are missing; sequencing was by immunoSEQ multiplex PCR. This sample has tens of thousands of clones, with around 85% found just once. This specimen consisted of peripheral blood, obtained before any cancer treatment. Receptors were obtained from an older male donor with stage III squamous cell lung carcinoma.

The V and J genes are TRBV30 and TRBJ1-1; no clear D. The CDR3 is made up of 13 amino acids. CDR1 and CDR2 (germline): GTSNPN, SVGIG (reference sequence). Trimming took off 2 bases at V and 3 bases at J, with 10 bases between the two ends. The CDR3 here is CAWSSQADTEAFF. The CDR3 region has the DNA TGTGCCTGGAGTTCTCAAGCGGACACTGAAGCTTTCTTT.

The chain uses TRBV19 and TRBJ2-3; a possible D gene is TRBD2 (5 bases). Trimming removed 3 bases at V and 6 bases at J, with 16 bases between. This CDR3 contains 15 residues. Germline CDR1 reads LNHDA; CDR2 reads SQIVND (reference sequence). This CDR3 is CASSMGGQRRDTQYF. The CDR3 coding sequence is TGTGCCAGTAGTATGGGTGGGCAGAGGAGGGATACGCAGTATTTT.

This clone showed up just once. The chain has TRBV5-4 and TRBJ2-1; the match to TRBD1 covers 8 bases. The CDR3 is 15 residues long. Germline trimming cut 3 bases from V and 4 bases from J; bases unmatched to any gene: 6. CDR1 and CDR2 from the germline V gene are SGHNT and YYREEE (reference sequence). The CDR3 reads CASSSGTGGYNEQFF. In nucleotides, the CDR3 is TGTGCCAGCAGCTCCGGGACAGGAGGATACAATGAGCAGTTCTTC.

This clone was observed a few times. The chain employs TRBV30 and TRBJ1-1; D unresolved. V was clipped by 3 bases and J by 13 bases, with 15 bases between them. Germline V gives CDR1 GTSNPN, CDR2 SVGIG (reference sequence). This CDR3 has 11 amino acids. The CDR3 nucleotides read TGTGCCTGGAGGCGCGACGGGCTGGGTTTCTTT. Encoded protein: CAWRRDGLGFF.

This chain uses TRBV7-2 with TRBJ2-3, with no clear D. The CDR3 is 14 amino acids. The V gene lost 2 bases and the J gene lost 0 bases, with 6 bases spanning the gap. Germline V gene lookup returns CDR1 SGHTA and CDR2 FQGNSA. The CDR3 DNA reads as TGTGCCAGCAGCTTACCCGTAAGCACAGATACGCAGTATTTT. This translates into CASSLPVSTDTQYF.